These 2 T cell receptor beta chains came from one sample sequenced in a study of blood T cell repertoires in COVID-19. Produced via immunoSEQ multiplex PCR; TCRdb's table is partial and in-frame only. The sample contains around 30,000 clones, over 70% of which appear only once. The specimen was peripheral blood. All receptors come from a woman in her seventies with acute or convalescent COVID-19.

CDR3 protein: CASSLPPLGSYNSPLHF. In nucleotides, the CDR3 is TGTGCCAGCAGTTTACCCCCCCTAGGATCCTATAATTCACCCCTCCACTTT. The V and J genes are TRBV28 and TRBJ1-6, with D hard to call. The CDR3 totals 17 residues. Germline V gives CDR1 MDHEN, CDR2 SYDVKM. Trimming removed 2 bases at V and 1 base at J, with 12 bases between.

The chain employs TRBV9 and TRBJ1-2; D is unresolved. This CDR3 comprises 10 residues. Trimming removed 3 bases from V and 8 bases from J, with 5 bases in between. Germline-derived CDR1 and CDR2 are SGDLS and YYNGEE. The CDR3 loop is CASSGEGYTF. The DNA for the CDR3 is TGTGCCAGCAGCGGGGAGGGCTACACCTTC.